A single sample gave rise to the 9 T cell receptor beta chains below, sequenced in a study of sequential checkpoint blockade in melanoma. Clones were read by immunoSEQ multiplex PCR, and TCRdb kept only the in-frame ones, dropping some. The table shows around 39,000 clones, with 84% occurring only once. Treatment specified: randomized to nivolumab then ipilimumab (arm A) or the reverse (arm B). The specimen was CD8+ T cells sorted from blood (inferred from file names), collected from a patient given nivolumab and ipilimumab in sequence. Receptors were obtained from a human donor with melanoma.

V and J are TRBV7-2 and TRBJ1-5; TRBD1 might be the D (5 bases). The CDR3 has 15 amino acids. V gave up 2 bases and J gave up 1 base, with 9 bases separating them. Germline CDR1 is SGHTA and CDR2 is FQGNSA. Written as DNA, the CDR3 is TGTGCCAGCAGCTTACTAGACAGAAGCAATCAGCCCCAGCATTTT. This gives the protein CASSLLDRSNQPQHF.

The chain has TRBV15 and TRBJ2-6; 7 bases match TRBD2. V was clipped by 5 bases and J by 0 bases; unmatched bases: 1. The CDR3 contains 15 residues. Germline CDR1 LNHNV, CDR2 YYDKDF (reference sequence). Here the CDR3 reads CATSSGGSGANVLTF. CDR3 bases: TGTGCCACCAGCTCGGGGGGCTCTGGGGCCAACGTCCTGACTTTC.

The chain links TRBV6-5 to TRBJ2-5; TRBD2 matches at 8 bases. The CDR3 spans 14 residues. Trimming at V came to 8 bases and at J to 5 bases, leaving 10 bases not matched to a gene. Germline CDR1 reads MNHEY; CDR2 reads SVGAGI. The CDR3: CASRAGGGYETQYF. As DNA, the CDR3 is TGTGCCAGCCGCGCGGGGGGCGGCTACGAGACCCAGTACTTC.

The gene calls are TRBV19 and TRBJ2-3; D not certain. V lost 6 bases to trimming and J lost 3 bases, with 16 bases between them. Germline V CDR1 and CDR2: LNHDA, SQIVND (reference sequence). This CDR3 comprises 15 residues. The CDR3 coding sequence is TGTGCCAGTAGCTCCCCTCTTAGCTCAACAGATACGCAGTATTTT. This encodes CASSSPLSSTDTQYF.

V usage is TRBV6-5 and J usage is TRBJ2-6; D uncertain. The CDR3 has 15 residues. Germline-derived CDR1 and CDR2 are MNHEY and SVGAGI. V dropped 4 bases and J dropped 4 bases, with 11 bases sitting between them. The CDR3 DNA reads as TGTGCCAGCAGTTCAGGCAACTCCGGGGCCAACGTCCTGACTTTC. Translating it yields CASSSGNSGANVLTF.

The table lists this clone with a count of one. The CDR3 nucleotides read TGCGCCAGCCAAGCGGGAGGGATGGACTCCTACGAGCAGTACTTC. Its translation is CASQAGGMDSYEQYF. This rearrangement joins TRBV5-1 to TRBJ2-7, with 10 bases fitting TRBD2. CDR1 and CDR2 from the germline V gene are SGHRS and YFSETQ. This CDR3 is 15 amino acids long. The J segment lost 0 bases and the V segment lost 7 bases, leaving 7 bases of the junction unmatched.

On this clone: A much larger clone is a single base away; this may be a read error. This CDR3 is also generated by other DNA sequences in the sample. The rearrangement joins TRBV4-1 to TRBJ1-6; 10 bases line up with TRBD1. The length of the CDR3 is 15 residues. J gave up 9 bases and V 6 bases, and 8 bases lay outside the gene matches. CDR1 and CDR2 (germline): MGHRA, YSYEKL. Here the CDR3 reads CASSTGTGEFSPLHF. DNA for the CDR3: TGCGCCAGCAGTACCGGGACAGGGGAGTTTTCACCCCTCCACTTT.

The chain couples TRBV5-6 to TRBJ2-7; D possibly corresponds to TRBD1 (6 bases). The CDR3 is 13 amino acids. CDR1 and CDR2 from the germline V gene are SGHDT and YYEEEE. Deletions cut 2 bases from V and 2 bases from J, with 8 bases between. CDR3 region: CASSFRQAYEQYF. The CDR3, as DNA: TGTGCCAGCAGCTTTCGACAGGCCTACGAGCAGTACTTC.

This clone was observed once. Written as DNA, the CDR3 is TGTGCCAGTAGTCCACTAGCGGGGGGGCTCGCAGATACGCAGTATTTT. This encodes CASSPLAGGLADTQYF. V and J are TRBV19 and TRBJ2-3; 13 bases are shared with TRBD2. The CDR3 loop spans 16 amino acids. Germline CDR1 and CDR2: LNHDA and SQIVND (reference sequence). V lost 5 bases and J lost 4; bases outside the gene matches: 6. Looking up the rest from reference TRBV19 and TRBJ2-3 gives the full variable domain: DGGITQSPKYLFRKEGQNVTLSCEQNLNHDAMYWYRQDPGQGLRLIYYSQIVNDFQKGDIAEGYSVSREKKESFPLTVTSAQKNPTAFYLCASSPLAGGLADTQYFGPGTRLTVL.